The 32 T cell receptor beta chains presented below share a single source sample, sequenced in a study of blood T cell repertoires in COVID-19. TCRdb keeps only in-frame clones here, not all; method: immunoSEQ multiplex PCR. The sample has about 150,000 clones; around 91% are singletons. The sequencing sample was made of peripheral blood. Receptor source: a woman aged 55-75 years with active COVID-19.

This clone has a single count. The chain is built from TRBV5-4 and TRBJ2-2; D remains ambiguous. The CDR3 spans 12 residues. The ends were cut back, 0 bases at V and 6 bases at J, with 3 bases in the middle. CDR1 and CDR2 from the germline V gene are SGHNT and YYREEE (reference sequence). The CDR3 is CASSLAAGELFF. The CDR3 DNA reads TGTGCCAGCAGCTTGGCAGCCGGGGAGCTGTTTTTT.

This chain links TRBV5-3 with TRBJ2-3; D gene uncertain. TRBV5-3 is reported as an ORF; its role is uncertain. The ends were cut back, 7 bases at V and 5 bases at J, with 17 bases in the middle. The CDR3 has 14 amino acids. CDR3 in amino acids: CARGDSALGDTQYF. CDR3 sequence (DNA): TGTGCCAGAGGTGACTCTGCCTTGGGAGATACGCAGTATTTT.

The chain is built from TRBV29-1 and TRBJ2-1; tentatively, D is TRBD2 (7 bases). CDR1 and CDR2 from the germline V gene are SQVTM and ANQGSEA. This CDR3 contains 11 residues. Trimming removed 7 bases from V and 9 bases from J, with 13 bases in between. The chain's CDR3 is CSAGRGAEQFF. CDR3 nucleotide sequence: TGCAGCGCCGGTCGGGGGGCTGAGCAGTTCTTC.

The V and J genes are TRBV28 and TRBJ1-1; D not resolved. Trimming removed 10 bases from V and 3 bases from J, with 12 bases in between. The CDR3 length is 12 residues. Germline CDR1 MDHEN, CDR2 SYDVKM. CDR3 region: CAKTEGYTEAFF. CDR3 coding DNA: TGTGCCAAAACCGAGGGATACACTGAAGCTTTCTTT.

The V gene is TRBV24-1, the J gene TRBJ1-2, with D possibly TRBD1 on 5 matching bases. Germline CDR1 reads KGHDR; CDR2 reads SFDVKD. The V and J ends lost 8 bases and 4 bases respectively, with 10 bases between them. The CDR3 length is 12 residues. The CDR3 is CATNPTVYGYTF. CDR3 in DNA: TGTGCCACCAACCCGACAGTCTATGGCTACACCTTC.

This clone occurred once. Different DNA sequences within this sample yield the same CDR3. The chain uses TRBV18 and TRBJ2-7; 9 bases are shared with TRBD1. CDR3 size: 14 residues. V shed 1 base, J shed 5 bases, and the junction held 3 bases outside the gene matches. Germline V lookup: CDR1 KGHSH, CDR2 LQKENI. For the CDR3, the DNA is TGTGCCAGCTCACCACGGGACAGGGACCACGAGCAGTACTTC. Translated: CASSPRDRDHEQYF.

The chain is built from TRBV28 and TRBJ1-1; 9 bases are shared with TRBD1. The V segment lost 2 bases and the J segment 3 bases; nucleotides outside the gene matches: 16. Germline V gene lookup returns CDR1 MDHEN and CDR2 SYDVKM. The CDR3 contains 19 residues. The CDR3 coding sequence is TGTGCCAGCAGTTTAAGGGTCCTAGTTTGGGACAGGGCGGACACTGAAGCTTTCTTT. It translates to CASSLRVLVWDRADTEAFF.

V and J are TRBV10-3 and TRBJ1-1, with no clear D. V shed 4 bases and J shed 0 bases, with 12 bases lying between them. The length of the CDR3 is 15 residues. CDR1 and CDR2 (germline): ENHRY, SYGVKD. Written as DNA, the CDR3 is TGTGCCATCAGTGGAGGGTACTTAATGAACACTGAAGCTTTCTTT. Its protein is CAISGGYLMNTEAFF.

V and J are TRBV28 and TRBJ2-1; 13 bases align to TRBD2. The CDR3 is 17 residues long. J lost 4 bases, V lost 5 bases, and 8 bases had no gene match. Per the germline V gene, CDR1 is MDHEN and CDR2 is SYDVKM. CDR3 in amino acids: CASSLYTSGRAYNEQFF. CDR3 in DNA: TGTGCCAGCAGTCTATATACTAGCGGGAGGGCTTACAATGAGCAGTTCTTC.

This rearrangement joins TRBV12-3 or TRBV12-4 to TRBJ1-1; perhaps TRBD1 as D (5 bases). The CDR3 sequence is 12 residues long. V was cut by 11 bases and J by 4 bases, with 14 bases left in between. The CDR3 is CARCPRGTEAFF. The CDR3 coding sequence is TGTGCCCGATGCCCAAGGGGCACTGAAGCTTTCTTT.

This chain uses TRBV28 with TRBJ1-4; a possible D gene is TRBD1 (6 bases). Trimming stripped 4 bases from V and 10 bases from J, with 22 bases between. This CDR3 has 16 amino acids. Germline-derived CDR1 and CDR2 are MDHEN and SYDVKM. The CDR3 nucleotides read TGTGCCAGCAGTTCCATCTCAGGGGCCTTAGGAGGAAAACTGTTTTTT. Protein sequence: CASSSISGALGGKLFF.

As regards this clone: A read error may account for a junction end that differs from germline. Other DNA variants within this sample encode the same CDR3. The gene calls are TRBV28 and TRBJ1-2; the match to TRBD1 covers 9 bases. This CDR3 region has 17 residues. The germline V gene has CDR1 MDHEN and CDR2 SYDVKM. CDR3 loop: CASSFYVGTGYKGGYTF. The CDR3 bases are TGTGCCAGCAGTTTTTATGTCGGGACAGGGTACAAGGGGGGCTATACCTTC.

This chain connects TRBV10-3 to TRBJ2-3; tentatively, D is TRBD2 (6 bases). CDR1 and CDR2 from the germline V gene are ENHRY and SYGVKD. The CDR3 consists of 16 residues. Deletions cut 10 bases from V and 5 bases from J, with 25 bases between. CDR3 sequence (DNA): TGTGCCACCGGGCCCCCGGGTGGGACTGGACGAGATACGCAGTATTTT. The encoded protein is CATGPPGGTGRDTQYF.

In its sample, this clone was seen once. V usage is TRBV28 and J usage is TRBJ2-7; TRBD2 agrees at 9 bases. The V and J ends lost 2 bases and 7 bases, in that order; junction bases with no gene match: 6. Per the germline V gene, CDR1 is MDHEN and CDR2 is SYDVKM. The CDR3 length is 14 residues. The CDR3 coding sequence is TGTGCCAGCAGTTTAGCCTGGACTAGCGCTGAGCAGTACTTC. This translates into CASSLAWTSAEQYF.

The chain combines TRBV28 with TRBJ1-6; D is undetermined. The germline CDR1 and CDR2 sequences are MDHEN and SYDVKM. There are 12 residues in the CDR3. V lost 5 bases and J lost 10, with 9 bases in between. CDR3 loop: CASSPGRSPLHF. In nucleotides, the CDR3 is TGTGCCAGCAGTCCTGGTAGATCACCCCTCCACTTT.

The V call is TRBV15, the J call TRBJ1-4, with D possibly matching TRBD1 (6 bases). The CDR3 totals 17 residues. Trimming left V 0 bases short and J 3 bases short, with 14 bases between. CDR1 is LNHNV, CDR2 YYDKDF, per germline (reference sequence). The CDR3 reads CATSRDLPGASNEKLFF. The CDR3 bases are TGTGCCACCAGCAGAGACCTCCCAGGGGCGTCTAATGAAAAACTGTTTTTT.

The CDR3 region is CASSQERIRTSGSADTQYF. CDR3 bases: TGCGCCAGCAGCCAAGAACGGATTAGGACTAGCGGGAGTGCAGATACGCAGTATTTT. The gene calls are TRBV4-1 and TRBJ2-3, with TRBD2 matching over 13 bases. Germline V gene lookup returns CDR1 MGHRA and CDR2 YSYEKL. The CDR3 is made up of 19 amino acids. The trim removed 0 bases at V and 4 bases at J, leaving 10 bases unmatched.

The gene calls are TRBV5-5 and TRBJ2-1, with D perhaps TRBD2 (6 bases). Trimming took 3 bases from V and 9 from J, leaving 16 bases between them. Germline V gene sequence: CDR1 SGHKS, CDR2 YYEKEE (reference sequence). The CDR3 is made up of 14 amino acids. In DNA form, the CDR3 reads TGTGCCAGCAGCTGGGAGGTTTTAGTGGGTGAGCAGTTCTTC. Protein sequence: CASSWEVLVGEQFF.

In its sample, this clone was seen a few times. The V gene is TRBV5-5, the J gene TRBJ1-4; 8 bases agree with TRBD1. V lost 0 bases, J lost 7 bases, and 2 bases stayed unmatched. This CDR3 has 14 amino acids. Per germline, CDR1 SGHKS and CDR2 YYEKEE (reference sequence). As DNA, the CDR3 is TGTGCCAGCAGCTTGGGGACAGGGCCTGAAAAACTGTTTTTT. Its translation is CASSLGTGPEKLFF.

This sequence joins TRBV6-6 and TRBJ2-4; TRBD2 aligns across 10 bases. Germline V gene lookup returns CDR1 MNHNY and CDR2 SVGAGI (reference sequence). J was trimmed by 0 bases and V by 5 bases; bases with no gene match: 16. The CDR3 has 20 amino acids. The CDR3 region has the DNA TGTGCCAGCAGTCAACCCGCTGGAGCGGGAGGGAGACTAGCCAAAAACATTCAGTACTTC. As protein: CASSQPAGAGGRLAKNIQYF.

The V gene is TRBV18, the J gene TRBJ2-6; a weak D match, TRBD1 (5 bases). CDR1 and CDR2 from the germline V gene are KGHSH and LQKENI. This CDR3 has 15 residues. Deletions cut 3 bases from V and 2 bases from J, with 8 bases between. Here the CDR3 reads CASSPQGPGANVLTF. The CDR3, as DNA: TGTGCCAGCTCACCGCAGGGCCCTGGGGCCAACGTCCTGACTTTC.

Relative to its sample, this clone is medium-sized. The genes are TRBV7-9 and TRBJ2-7; D unresolved. Per germline, CDR1 SEHNR and CDR2 FQNEAQ (reference sequence). This CDR3 is built from 13 residues. V dropped 2 bases and J dropped 2 bases, with 7 bases sitting between them. The DNA of the CDR3 is TGTGCCAGCAGCTTATCTAGTCCCTACGAGCAGTACTTC. It yields the protein CASSLSSPYEQYF.

V is TRBV19 and J is TRBJ2-7; 9 bases align to TRBD2. Looked up from germline, CDR1 is LNHDA and CDR2 is SQIVND (reference sequence). Trimming at V came to 4 bases and at J to 2 bases, leaving 15 bases not matched to a gene. The CDR3 spans 18 residues. CDR3 in amino acids: CASSTAAGGSGSPYEQYF. CDR3 DNA: TGTGCCAGTAGTACAGCTGCAGGGGGTAGCGGGAGCCCCTACGAGCAGTACTTC.

The chain joins TRBV30 to TRBJ2-1; D unclear. Trimming stripped 0 bases from V and 2 bases from J, with 8 bases between. The germline gives CDR1 GTSNPN, CDR2 SVGIG (reference sequence). This CDR3 has 14 residues. The CDR3 bases are TGTGCCTGGAGTGTCGCAGGAACCTACAATGAGCAGTTCTTC. Its translation is CAWSVAGTYNEQFF.

V usage is TRBV29-1 and J usage is TRBJ2-5; tentatively, D is TRBD2 (5 bases). Germline lookup yields CDR1 SQVTM and CDR2 ANQGSEA. This CDR3 contains 11 residues. Trimming shortened V by 4 bases and J by 4 bases, and 7 bases separated the two germline ends. The CDR3 DNA reads TGCAGCGTTGCGGGGTCAGAGACCCAGTACTTC. It codes for CSVAGSETQYF.

V is TRBV11-3 and J is TRBJ2-5; a weak D match, TRBD1 (5 bases). The CDR3 runs 14 residues. Germline CDR1 is SGHNT and CDR2 is YENEEA. Trimming removed 4 bases from V and 5 bases from J, with 14 bases in between. The DNA for the CDR3 is TGTGCCAGCAGCTCTCTAGGGGAAGGCGAGACCCAGTACTTC. Translation gives CASSSLGEGETQYF. The entire variable domain, with the rest obtained from reference TRBV11-3 and TRBJ2-5, is as follows: EAGVVQSPRYKIIEKKQPVAFWCNPISGHNTLYWYLQNLGQGPELLIRYENEEAVDDSQLPKDRFSAERLKGVDSTLKIQPAELGDSAVYLCASSSLGEGETQYFGPGTRLLVL.

The CDR3 DNA follows: TGTGCCAGCAGCTTAGTGGTAGGGGACAGGGGATACTATAGCAATCAGCCCCAGCATTTT. Translated, it gives CASSLVVGDRGYYSNQPQHF. The rearrangement links TRBV7-8 to TRBJ1-5; 10 bases line up with TRBD1. CDR1 and CDR2 (germline): SGHVS, FQNEAQ. The V gene end was trimmed by 1 base and the J gene end by 0 bases; junction bases not matched to a gene: 12. The CDR3 sequence is 20 residues long.

The chain recombines TRBV2 with TRBJ1-5, with 9 bases that match TRBD1. CDR3 length equals 15 residues. Per germline, CDR1 SNHLY and CDR2 FYNNEI. V trimming: 6 bases; J trimming: 2 bases; junction bases outside the gene matches: 5. The DNA for the CDR3 is TGTGCCAGCAGGGACACAGGGGGCGGCAATCAGCCCCAGCATTTT. As protein: CASRDTGGGNQPQHF.

This clone was recorded only once. V and J are TRBV5-1 and TRBJ2-3; 12 nucleotides agree with TRBD2. The V gene end was trimmed by 7 bases and the J gene end by 1 base; junction bases not matched to a gene: 16. Germline CDR1 reads SGHRS; CDR2 reads YFSETQ. This CDR3 spans 19 amino acids. The CDR3: CASDRLPPLAGGGTDTQYF. In DNA, the CDR3 is TGCGCCAGCGACCGCCTACCTCCACTAGCGGGAGGAGGCACAGATACGCAGTATTTT.

The V and J genes are TRBV2 and TRBJ1-2; TRBD1 is a possible D gene (6 bases). Germline assignment: CDR1 SNHLY and CDR2 FYNNEI. This CDR3 comprises 14 residues. V lost 2 bases, J lost 4 bases, and 11 bases lay in between. The CDR3 nucleotides read TGTGCCAGCAGTGAAACCGGACAGTTCTATGGCTACACCTTC. Its translation is CASSETGQFYGYTF.

CDR3 nucleotides: TGTGCCAGCAGCCAATCAGGACAGGTCTATGGCTACACCTTC. Residues: CASSQSGQVYGYTF. This chain uses TRBV3-1 (or the pseudogene TRBV3-2) with TRBJ1-2, with 7 bases matching TRBD1. Germline V gives CDR1 LGHDT, CDR2 YNNKEL (reference sequence). Germline trimming cut 2 bases from V and 4 bases from J; bases unmatched to any gene: 4. This CDR3 has 14 residues.

The rearrangement links TRBV18 to TRBJ2-1, with 13 bases matching TRBD2. This CDR3 spans 17 amino acids. V shed 5 bases and J 9 bases; nucleotides not matched to a gene: 13. Germline CDR1 and CDR2: KGHSH and LQKENI. The CDR3 DNA reads TGTGCCAGCTCATCGGCTTTTGGGACTAGCGGGATTGTTGAGCAGTTCTTC. Translating it yields CASSSAFGTSGIVEQFF.